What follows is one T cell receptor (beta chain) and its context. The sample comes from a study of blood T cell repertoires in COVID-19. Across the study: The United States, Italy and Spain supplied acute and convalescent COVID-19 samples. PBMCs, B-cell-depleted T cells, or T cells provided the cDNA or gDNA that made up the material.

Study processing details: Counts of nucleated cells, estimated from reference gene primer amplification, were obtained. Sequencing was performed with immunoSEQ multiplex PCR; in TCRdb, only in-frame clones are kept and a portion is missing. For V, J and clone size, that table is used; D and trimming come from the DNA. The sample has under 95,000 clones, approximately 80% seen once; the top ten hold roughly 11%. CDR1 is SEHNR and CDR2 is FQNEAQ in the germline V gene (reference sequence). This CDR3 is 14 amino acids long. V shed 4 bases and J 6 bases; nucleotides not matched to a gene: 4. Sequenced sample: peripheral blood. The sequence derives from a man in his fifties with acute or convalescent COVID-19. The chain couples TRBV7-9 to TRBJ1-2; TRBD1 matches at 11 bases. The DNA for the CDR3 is TGTGCCAGCAGCTCCGGGACAGGGGGTAATGGCTACACCTTC. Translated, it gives CASSSGTGGNGYTF.